Detailed here is one TCR beta chain. What it recognizes is unknown. A sample-barcoded 5' primer and a J-beta primer mix were used in a second PCR of roughly 6 to 11 cycles. Per sample, CDR3-containing paired-end reads numbered at least 3 million. TCRdb analysed the 5' RACE reads with MiXCR anew, one entry per CDR3 protein. This table has 1.4 million or so distinct CDR3 sequences, approximately 39% appearing once. This specimen belongs to a study of blood T cells in healthy people across ages. Study-level findings and limits: Naive and antigen-experienced cells were not separated, limiting conclusive comparison. With donor CMV status unknown, expanded clonotype changes were possibly confounded.

Germline V gives CDR1 MNHEY, CDR2 SMNVEV (reference sequence). Trimming shortened V by 7 bases and J by 0 bases, and 14 bases separated the two germline ends. This CDR3 contains 15 residues. It was roughly 10 milliliters of peripheral blood that were drawn from each donor. The V gene is TRBV27, the J gene TRBJ2-3; no clear D. This clonotype was obtained from a woman younger than 35 in good health. The sequenced sample was blood. Written as DNA, the CDR3 is TGTGCCAGCACCTTAAACATGGACAGCACAGATACGCAGTATTTT. Its translation: CASTLNMDSTDTQYF.